One and the same sample provided the 20 T cell receptor beta chains below, sequenced in a study of human T cells and chemical hapten exposure. Individual cDNA molecules (in the library) carried attached unique molecular identifiers. TCRdb re-called the reads with MiXCR, one entry per CDR3 protein. There are about 120,000 distinct CDR3 sequences in the sample; 8.5% to 9% occur only once, and over 1.1% lies in the top ten. Before extraction, the whole blood was not fractionated, and total RNA was taken from it. Material for sequencing was whole blood. The receptor set was obtained from a human donor in good health. Some clones in this sample may be carry-over from other donors' samples.

This clonotype was picked up a small number of times. The V and J genes are TRBV11-2 and TRBJ2-3; 10 bases match TRBD1. Germline values: CDR1 SGHAT, CDR2 FQNNGV. CDR3 length: 17 residues. After removal of 0 bases from V and 1 base from J, the junction contained 4 bases not matched to a gene. CDR3 sequence (DNA): TGTGCCAGCAGCTTAGACCGAGACAGGGGGCGCACAGATACGCAGTATTTT. This codes for CASSLDRDRGRTDTQYF. Together with reference TRBV11-2 and TRBJ2-3, the CDR3 gives the full variable domain: EAGVAQSPRYKIIEKRQSVAFWCNPISGHATLYWYQQILGQGPKLLIQFQNNGVVDDSQLPKDRFSAERLKGVDSTLKIQPAKLEDSAVYLCASSLDRDRGRTDTQYFGPGTRLTVL.

This clonotype was seen ten or more times. In nucleotides, the CDR3 is TGCGCCAGCAGCTCCTACTCGAACACCGGGGAGCTGTTTTTT. It encodes CASSSYSNTGELFF. The chain carries TRBV5-1 and TRBJ2-2; D uncertain. V gave up 3 bases and J gave up 0 bases, with 6 bases separating them. Germline V gives CDR1 SGHRS, CDR2 YFSETQ. CDR3 length equals 14 residues.

The V gene is TRBV19, the J gene TRBJ2-3; D might be TRBD2 (5 bases). This CDR3 is 14 amino acids long. The V end lost 3 bases, the J end lost 4 bases, and 11 bases lay between the germline ends. From germline, CDR1 is LNHDA and CDR2 SQIVND (reference sequence). The CDR3 loop reads CASSIGGLADTQYF. Written as DNA, the CDR3 is TGTGCCAGTAGTATCGGCGGGTTGGCAGATACGCAGTATTTT.

V and J are TRBV12-3 or TRBV12-4 and TRBJ2-7; 8 bases are a match to TRBD1. The CDR3 has 14 residues. The junction had 6 bases not matched to a gene; V was cut back by 5 bases and J by 3 bases. The CDR3 is CASSPTGTGYEQYF. Here the CDR3 DNA reads TGTGCCAGCAGTCCAACCGGGACAGGCTACGAGCAGTACTTC.

In this sample, this clonotype turned up many times. The chain is built from TRBV7-2 and TRBJ1-2; unclear D gene. Trimming left V 5 bases short and J 5 bases short, with 6 bases between. The CDR3 has 11 amino acids. Germline V gives CDR1 SGHTA, CDR2 FQGNSA. CDR3 coding DNA: TGTGCCAGCAGCCCTTTGTATGGCTACACCTTC. Amino acids: CASSPLYGYTF.

This clonotype was seen many times. The chain links TRBV14 to TRBJ1-1, with a tentative D call TRBD1 (5 bases). Trimming pared 3 bases from V and 6 bases from J, leaving 8 bases between. This CDR3 region has 12 residues. Germline CDR1 is SGHDN and CDR2 is FVKESK. CDR3 loop: CASSQGGAEAFF. The CDR3 nucleotides read TGTGCCAGCAGCCAGGGAGGGGCTGAAGCTTTCTTT.

V usage is TRBV2 and J usage is TRBJ2-7; D unresolved. The CDR3 runs to 12 residues. Trimming left V 1 base short and J 7 bases short, with 8 bases between. The V gene's germline CDR1 is SNHLY and CDR2 FYNNEI. The CDR3 spells CASSEGWGEQYF. The CDR3 region has the DNA TGTGCCAGCAGTGAAGGATGGGGTGAGCAGTACTTC.

This clonotype has more than one count but fewer than ten. V usage is TRBV19 and J usage is TRBJ1-5; TRBD1 agrees at 7 bases. The V gene's germline CDR1 is LNHDA and CDR2 SQIVND (reference sequence). With 5 bases clipped from V and 0 bases from J, the junction kept 16 bases outside the gene matches. The CDR3 is made up of 19 amino acids. In DNA, the CDR3 is TGTGCCAGTAGTCTTGGGAACAGGGGAGGTTCGGCTAGCAATCAGCCCCAGCATTTT. Its translation: CASSLGNRGGSASNQPQHF.

The sample holds a few counts of this clonotype. The gene calls are TRBV7-9 and TRBJ2-5, with D tentatively TRBD1 or TRBD2 (5 bases each). Germline-derived CDR1 and CDR2 are SEHNR and FQNEAQ (reference sequence). This CDR3 comprises 16 residues. V was shortened by 2 bases and J by 3 bases, with 16 bases between the two germline ends. CDR3 DNA: TGTGCCAGCAGCTTATCTCCCGGGGCGGCAAAAGAGACCCAGTACTTC. It is translated as CASSLSPGAAKETQYF.

This clonotype has a count of ten or more. V is TRBV4-3 and J is TRBJ1-2, with unresolved D. Germline CDR1 and CDR2: LGHNA and YSLEER. The CDR3 contains 16 residues. The ends were cut back, 0 bases at V and 4 bases at J, with 15 bases in the middle. CDR3 protein: CASSQEGGRKGYGYTF. CDR3 nucleotides: TGCGCCAGCAGCCAAGAGGGAGGCCGCAAGGGCTATGGCTACACCTTC.

This clonotype was seen more than once but under ten times. The chain couples TRBV11-2 to TRBJ2-5; the D gene is possibly TRBD1 (5 bases). Trimming stripped 6 bases from V and 2 bases from J, with 7 bases between. CDR1 and CDR2 (germline): SGHAT, FQNNGV. The CDR3 runs to 12 residues. The CDR3 DNA reads TGTGCCAGCAGTCGACAGCAAGAGACCCAGTACTTC. Its protein is CASSRQQETQYF.

V usage is TRBV20-1 and J usage is TRBJ2-5; 8 bases align to TRBD2. CDR1 and CDR2 from the germline V gene are DFQATT and SNEGSKA (reference sequence). There are 17 residues in the CDR3. V shed 0 bases, J shed 2 bases, and the junction held 11 bases outside the gene matches. CDR3 residues: CSARDRRREGTQETQYF. In DNA form, the CDR3 reads TGCAGTGCTAGAGATCGGAGACGGGAGGGGACTCAAGAGACCCAGTACTTC.

This clonotype has more than one count but fewer than ten. The V call is TRBV6-5, the J call TRBJ2-2; D is undetermined. Looked up from germline, CDR1 is MNHEY and CDR2 is SVGAGI. Deletions cut 5 bases from V and 5 bases from J, with 12 bases between. The CDR3 sequence is 14 residues long. The CDR3 nucleotides are TGTGCCAGCAGTCCCCAATTGATTACCGGGGAGCTGTTTTTT. It encodes CASSPQLITGELFF.

This clonotype was detected many times. The V gene is TRBV12-3 or TRBV12-4, the J gene TRBJ1-5; D is uncertain. V shed 2 bases and J shed 3 bases, with 8 bases lying between them. CDR3 length equals 14 residues. The CDR3 DNA follows: TGTGCCAGCAGTTTATCGAATAACAATCAGCCCCAGCATTTT. Translating gives CASSLSNNNQPQHF.

This clonotype was counted between two and nine times. The CDR3 loop is CASSQEGDRYEQYF. CDR3 bases: TGTGCCAGCAGCCAAGAAGGGGACCGCTACGAGCAGTACTTC. The chain combines TRBV3-1 with TRBJ2-7; D is tentatively TRBD1 or TRBD2 (5 bases each). V was trimmed by 0 bases and J by 3 bases, leaving 9 bases between them. Per germline, CDR1 LGHDT and CDR2 YNNKEL (reference sequence). This CDR3 is 14 amino acids long.

This chain joins TRBV9 and TRBJ1-2; 8 bases line up with TRBD1. Germline CDR1 SGDLS, CDR2 YYNGEE. The V gene end was trimmed by 5 bases and the J gene end by 3 bases; junction bases not matched to a gene: 15. The CDR3 runs to 17 residues. The CDR3 region has the DNA TGTGCCAGCAGTGGGTATGGACAGGGCCAAACCTACTATGGCTACACCTTC. It specifies CASSGYGQGQTYYGYTF. Variable domain in full (rest from reference TRBV9 and TRBJ1-2): DSGVTQTPKHLITATGQRVTLRCSPRSGDLSVYWYQQSLDQGLQFLIQYYNGEERAKGNILERFSAQQFPDLHSELNLSSLELGDSALYFCASSGYGQGQTYYGYTFGSGTRLTVV.

J is TRBJ2-7 and V is TRBV5-1; D is uncertain. This CDR3 has 14 residues. Germline CDR1 and CDR2: SGHRS and YFSETQ. Trimming shortened V by 0 bases and J by 2 bases, and 9 bases separated the two germline ends. The CDR3 coding sequence is TGCGCCAGCAGCTTGGCCTCCACGACCTACGAGCAGTACTTC. Translation: CASSLASTTYEQYF.

V gene TRBV20-1 combines with J gene TRBJ1-3, with no clear D. The CDR3 length is 14 residues. Germline V gene sequence: CDR1 DFQATT, CDR2 SNEGSKA (reference sequence). V lost 5 bases to trimming and J lost 4 bases, with 15 bases between them. The CDR3 coding sequence is TGCAGTGCTGATCCCTCGGACGGCGGAAACACCATATATTTT. It translates to CSADPSDGGNTIYF.

This clonotype was recorded at least ten times. The CDR3 DNA sequence: TGCGCCAGCAGCCAAGACCCCGGGACAGGGATTATGGATGGCTACACCTTC. Translated: CASSQDPGTGIMDGYTF. The chain combines TRBV4-1 with TRBJ1-2, with 9 bases identical to TRBD1. J was trimmed by 6 bases and V by 0 bases; bases with no gene match: 11. Germline V lookup: CDR1 MGHRA, CDR2 YSYEKL. This CDR3 is 17 amino acids long.

There are a few counts of this clonotype. V gene TRBV4-1 combines with J gene TRBJ2-1; no firm D call. The CDR3 runs 17 residues. The V gene's germline CDR1 is MGHRA and CDR2 YSYEKL. Trimming took 3 bases from V and 0 from J, leaving 15 bases between them. CDR3 nucleotides: TGCGCCAGCAGCCAGGAAAAGGACGCACCCTCCTACAATGAGCAGTTCTTC. The encoded protein is CASSQEKDAPSYNEQFF.